These T cell receptor beta chains were read from a single sample in a study of T cell changes during pregnancy in multiple sclerosis. TCRdb's table, derived via immunoSEQ multiplex PCR, lists solely in-frame clones and lacks some. This repertoire shows roughly 40,000 clones, 90% found once; its top ten account for approximately 0.37%. This specimen consisted of CD4+ T cells from peripheral blood mononuclear cells, obtained in the second trimester of pregnancy. The source is a female donor with multiple sclerosis, enrolled in a pregnancy study. Both conserved end residues are part of each CDR3. A D gene is named only where the DNA matches it firmly. Not all rows give a size; the values are once, few, many and, for expanded clones, a class.

v_call: TRBV6-1
d_call: TRBD2
j_call: TRBJ2-7
clone_size: .
cdr3_nt: TGTGCCAGCAGTGAGGCGGGAGCGCCCTACGAGCAGTACTTC
cdr3_aa: CASSEAGAPYEQYF

v_call: TRBV29-1
d_call: .
j_call: TRBJ2-7
clone_size: .
cdr3_nt: TGCAGCGTTGAACGGCAGGACAACGAGCAGTACTTC
cdr3_aa: CSVERQDNEQYF

v_call: TRBV7-8
d_call: .
j_call: TRBJ2-5
clone_size: .
cdr3_nt: TGTGCCAGCAGCTTATTCGTCTCCGGGGGTGAGACCCAGTACTTC
cdr3_aa: CASSLFVSGGETQYF

v_call: TRBV5-1
d_call: .
j_call: TRBJ2-7
clone_size: .
cdr3_nt: TGCGCCAGCAGCCTCACCCCGGCAGGGGTTGGCGAGCAGTACTTC
cdr3_aa: CASSLTPAGVGEQYF

v_call: TRBV7-9
d_call: TRBD1
j_call: TRBJ1-2
clone_size: few
cdr3_nt: TGTGCCAGCAGCTTAGCGGCGACAGGGAAGGACTATGGCTACACCTTC
cdr3_aa: CASSLAATGKDYGYTF

v_call: TRBV19
d_call: .
j_call: TRBJ1-5
clone_size: .
cdr3_nt: TGTGCCAGTAGTTCAATACAGTATAGCAATCAGCCCCAGCATTTT
cdr3_aa: CASSSIQYSNQPQHF

v_call: TRBV19
d_call: TRBD1
j_call: TRBJ2-2
clone_size: .
cdr3_nt: TGTGCCTCTCAAACTGCAGGGGGCGTTGGAACCGGGGAGCTGTTTTTT
cdr3_aa: CASQTAGGVGTGELFF

v_call: TRBV7-3
d_call: .
j_call: TRBJ2-7
clone_size: .
cdr3_nt: TGTGCCAGCAGCGCCTCAGGACAGGACTACGTGAAGTACTTC
cdr3_aa: CASSASGQDYVKYF

v_call: TRBV11-2
d_call: .
j_call: TRBJ2-2
clone_size: few
cdr3_nt: TGTGCCAGCAGCCTAGGCCGAGGCATTGATTTGACCGGGGAGCTGTTTTTT
cdr3_aa: CASSLGRGIDLTGELFF

v_call: TRBV2
d_call: TRBD1
j_call: TRBJ1-1
clone_size: once
cdr3_nt: TGTGCCAGCAACCTACAGGGGATGAACACTGAAGCTTTCTTT
cdr3_aa: CASNLQGMNTEAFF

v_call: TRBV30
d_call: .
j_call: TRBJ1-3
clone_size: .
cdr3_nt: TGTGCCTGGATGAGTTGGGGCAGGCGCTCTGGAAACACCATATATTTT
cdr3_aa: CAWMSWGRRSGNTIYF

v_call: TRBV7-9
d_call: .
j_call: TRBJ1-1
clone_size: .
cdr3_nt: TGTGCCAGCAGCTCAGGGGTCTCTTCTAACACTGAAGCTTTCTTT
cdr3_aa: CASSSGVSSNTEAFF

v_call: TRBV13
d_call: .
j_call: TRBJ2-2
clone_size: .
cdr3_nt: TGTGCCAGCAGCTTATACAGCACCGGGGAGCTGTTTTTT
cdr3_aa: CASSLYSTGELFF

v_call: TRBV5-1
d_call: .
j_call: TRBJ1-3
clone_size: .
cdr3_nt: TGCGCCAGCAGCTTGGCGCCAGGGGCTGGAAACACCATATATTTT
cdr3_aa: CASSLAPGAGNTIYF

v_call: TRBV5-1
d_call: .
j_call: TRBJ2-1
clone_size: .
cdr3_nt: TGCGCCAGCAGCTGGGCGGGCGCCAGCTCCTACAATGAGCAGTTCTTC
cdr3_aa: CASSWAGASSYNEQFF

v_call: TRBV10-3
d_call: .
j_call: TRBJ1-2
clone_size: .
cdr3_nt: TGTGCCATCAGGCCAGGGGAAGACTATGGCTACACCTTC
cdr3_aa: CAIRPGEDYGYTF

v_call: TRBV19
d_call: TRBD1
j_call: TRBJ2-5
clone_size: .
cdr3_nt: TGTGCCAGTAGTCGGACAGGGGTTAAAGAGACCCAGTACTTC
cdr3_aa: CASSRTGVKETQYF

v_call: TRBV19
d_call: .
j_call: TRBJ1-5
clone_size: .
cdr3_nt: TGTGCCAGTACCACCTCCTCGGCGGTTAGCAATCAGCCCCAGCATTTT
cdr3_aa: CASTTSSAVSNQPQHF

v_call: TRBV5-6
d_call: TRBD1
j_call: TRBJ1-6
clone_size: .
cdr3_nt: TGTGCCAGCAGCTTGGGTGGGACAGGGACGAGTTCACCCCTCCACTTT
cdr3_aa: CASSLGGTGTSSPLHF

v_call: TRBV19
d_call: .
j_call: TRBJ1-5
clone_size: .
cdr3_nt: TGTGCCAGTAGAGGTGGGGGGGGGAAGGCCCAGCATTTT
cdr3_aa: CASRGGGGKAQHF

v_call: TRBV6-6
d_call: TRBD1
j_call: TRBJ1-2
clone_size: few
cdr3_nt: TGTGCCAGCCTAACTCCGGGACAGAGCTATGGCTACACCTTC
cdr3_aa: CASLTPGQSYGYTF